The source of this TCR beta chain is a study of identical twins. Only healthy Caucasians were enrolled as donors. TCRdb called the 5' RACE reads again in MiXCR, with one record for every CDR3 protein. The sample lists fewer than 250,000 distinct CDR3 sequences, around 7.6% occurring once. The same sample was also studied in work on yellow fever vaccine responses in identical twins. Per that study: Convergence reportedly seemed to mark part of the twins' vaccine T cell response, with personalization marking the rest.

This TCR was recovered from a woman aged 18-29 years in good health. Input material: CD8+ T cells sorted from blood.

CDR3 nucleotide sequence: TGCGCCAGCATAGATAGCGGGGGCCCTAGCTCCTACAATGAGCAGTTCTTC. It specifies CASIDSGGPSSYNEQFF. V gene TRBV5-1 combines with J gene TRBJ2-1; 9 bases are shared with TRBD2. Germline-derived CDR1 and CDR2 are SGHRS and YFSETQ. The trim removed 6 bases at V and 0 bases at J, leaving 10 bases unmatched. This CDR3 is 17 amino acids long.